The 30 T cell receptor beta chains below were found in one sample sequenced in a study of OX40 agonist ivuxolimab in advanced cancers. Library preparation was by the immunoSEQ multiplex PCR assay. TCRdb took over this immuneACCESS table, retaining in-frame rearrangements with V and J assigned. Such tables are incomplete; in checked studies, under half of the missing clones stem from an unresolved V gene, and the remainder is unexplained. This sample comprises 42,000 or so clones, roughly 90% of them detected only once. Around 0.6% of the sample is taken by the ten largest. The sample in question was CD4+ or CD8+ T cells sorted from blood, obtained in a trial of the OX40 agonist ivuxolimab. The origin of the receptors is an adult with an advanced solid tumor such as melanoma, head and neck, liver or kidney cancer.

This clone was counted a single time. This chain links TRBV5-1 with TRBJ1-4; TRBD1 matches 9 bases. The CDR3 contains 16 residues. V gave up 0 bases and J gave up 4 bases; unmatched junction bases: 4. Germline loops: CDR1 SGHRS, CDR2 YFSETQ. The chain's CDR3 is CASSLVGTGFNEKLFF. DNA of the CDR3: TGCGCCAGCAGCTTGGTAGGGACAGGGTTTAATGAAAAACTGTTTTTT.

The V gene is TRBV6-1, the J gene TRBJ1-2; 9 positions match TRBD1. Losses at the gene ends were 4 bases for V and 3 bases for J; bases not matched to a gene: 3. The CDR3 has 14 amino acids. Germline CDR1 MNHNS, CDR2 SASEGT. In nucleotides, the CDR3 is TGTGCCAGCAGTGTTCGGGACAGGGACTATGGCTACACCTTC. Its translation is CASSVRDRDYGYTF.

V is TRBV15 and J is TRBJ2-7; 9 bases line up with TRBD2. Germline CDR1 and CDR2: LNHNV and YYDKDF (reference sequence). Trimming at V came to 1 base and at J to 2 bases, leaving 3 bases not matched to a gene. This CDR3 has 15 residues. For the CDR3, the DNA is TGTGCCACCAGCAGAGGAATAGCGGGGGCCTACGAGCAGTACTTC. Amino acid sequence: CATSRGIAGAYEQYF. Full variable domain (outside the CDR3, taken from reference TRBV15 and TRBJ2-7): DAMVIQNPRYQVTQFGKPVTLSCSQTLNHNVMYWYQQKSSQAPKLLFHYYDKDFNNEADTPDNFQSRRPNTSFCFLDIRSPGLGDTAMYLCATSRGIAGAYEQYFGPGTRLTVT.

The genes are TRBV5-1 and TRBJ2-7; 12 nucleotides match TRBD2. In germline, CDR1 is SGHRS, CDR2 YFSETQ. The CDR3 consists of 15 residues. V shed 3 bases, J shed 7 bases, and the junction held 8 bases outside the gene matches. Here the CDR3 DNA reads TGCGCCAGCAGCTCGTATCTAGCGGGGGGGCAAGAGCAGTACTTC. It translates to CASSSYLAGGQEQYF. Looking up the rest from reference TRBV5-1 and TRBJ2-7 gives the full variable domain: KAGVTQTPRYLIKTRGQQVTLSCSPISGHRSVSWYQQTPGQGLQFLFEYFSETQRNKGNFPGRFSGRQFSNSRSEMNVSTLELGDSALYLCASSSYLAGGQEQYFGPGTRLTVT.

This chain connects TRBV5-1 to TRBJ1-5; perhaps TRBD1 as D (6 bases). The CDR3 length is 13 residues. Looked up from germline, CDR1 is SGHRS and CDR2 is YFSETQ. V was clipped by 2 bases and J by 6 bases, with 9 bases between them. CDR3 sequence: CASSFRGGQPQHF. The DNA for the CDR3 is TGCGCCAGCAGCTTCAGGGGCGGTCAGCCCCAGCATTTT.

In its sample, this clone was seen a few times. V is TRBV6-5 and J is TRBJ2-2, with 11 bases lining up with TRBD1. The V and J ends lost 4 bases and 3 bases, in that order; junction bases with no gene match: 4. The CDR3 extends over 16 amino acids. Germline CDR1 is MNHEY and CDR2 is SVGAGI. For the CDR3, the DNA is TGTGCCAGCAGTTTGGGACAGGGGGACCACACCGGGGAGCTGTTTTTT. It is translated as CASSLGQGDHTGELFF.

The chain has TRBV6-1 and TRBJ2-7, with D tentatively TRBD1 (6 bases). Trimming cost V 4 bases and J 3 bases, with 13 bases left between them. This CDR3 comprises 14 residues. Germline CDR1 MNHNS, CDR2 SASEGT. CDR3 region: CASSGQVFGYEQYF. Here the CDR3 DNA reads TGTGCCAGCAGTGGACAGGTTTTTGGCTACGAGCAGTACTTC.

The rearrangement joins TRBV7-2 to TRBJ1-6; D not certain. This CDR3 comprises 14 residues. Germline V lookup: CDR1 SGHTA, CDR2 FQGNSA. Trimming shortened V by 1 base and J by 10 bases, and 11 bases separated the two germline ends. CDR3: CASSLEVGRSPLHF. CDR3 DNA: TGTGCCAGCAGCTTAGAGGTGGGGAGGTCACCCCTCCACTTT.

The chain carries TRBV29-1 and TRBJ1-4; D is unclear. The germline V gene encodes CDR1 SQVTM and CDR2 ANQGSEA. The CDR3 totals 13 residues. Trimming removed 4 bases at V and 6 bases at J, with 12 bases between. CDR3 protein: CSVAAQKHEKLFF. CDR3 coding DNA: TGCAGCGTTGCGGCCCAGAAACATGAAAAACTGTTTTTT.

The genes are TRBV18 and TRBJ1-6; maybe TRBD1 (5 bases). V lost 2 bases and J 11 bases, leaving 16 bases between the germline ends. Germline CDR1 is KGHSH and CDR2 is LQKENI. The CDR3 extends over 15 amino acids. The CDR3 DNA reads TGTGCCAGCTCACCATTGCAGGGCCCCGAGGCACCCCTCCACTTT. Protein: CASSPLQGPEAPLHF.

The V gene is TRBV18, the J gene TRBJ2-5, with 11 nucleotides matching TRBD2. Germline V gene data show CDR1 as KGHSH and CDR2 as LQKENI. The CDR3 covers 15 residues. V shed 3 bases and J 2 bases; nucleotides not matched to a gene: 2. This chain's CDR3 is CASSPGTSGQETQYF. The CDR3 coding sequence is TGTGCCAGCTCACCCGGGACTAGCGGACAAGAGACCCAGTACTTC.

The V gene is TRBV7-2, the J gene TRBJ2-3; 8 bases match TRBD2. CDR1 SGHTA and CDR2 FQGNSA come from the germline V gene. CDR3 length equals 16 residues. V shed 1 base, J shed 2 bases, and the junction held 5 bases outside the gene matches. CDR3 coding DNA: TGTGCCAGCAGCTTAGGGGCGGGGGGCGCCACAGATACGCAGTATTTT. Amino acid sequence: CASSLGAGGATDTQYF.

This clone appeared a few times. The V call is TRBV10-3, the J call TRBJ1-2; D is ambiguous. The CDR3 is 13 residues long. The germline V gene encodes CDR1 ENHRY and CDR2 SYGVKD. V lost 2 bases and J 5 bases, leaving 9 bases between the germline ends. The CDR3 sequence: CAISEDASYGYTF. CDR3 coding DNA: TGTGCCATCAGTGAGGACGCCTCTTATGGCTACACCTTC.

Of note for this clone: Germline and junction disagree at one end, which may indicate a read error. Other nucleotide sequences from this sample produce the same CDR3. The gene calls are TRBV6-1 and TRBJ1-2; D perhaps matches TRBD1 (5 bases). This CDR3 has 15 residues. CDR1 MNHNS and CDR2 SASEGT come from the germline V gene. The CDR3 coding sequence is TGTGCCAGCAGCGAAGGCCCAGGGATTAACTATGGCTATACCTTC. The encoded protein is CASSEGPGINYGYTF.

V usage is TRBV5-1 and J usage is TRBJ2-2, with D possibly matching TRBD2 (5 bases). Trimming pared 3 bases from V and 0 bases from J, leaving 12 bases between. The CDR3 totals 16 residues. Germline CDR1 and CDR2: SGHRS and YFSETQ. CDR3 residues: CASSSQRFANTGELFF. The CDR3 coding sequence is TGCGCCAGCAGCTCACAGCGGTTCGCGAACACCGGGGAGCTGTTTTTT.

This rearrangement joins TRBV11-3 to TRBJ2-7; D possibly uses TRBD1 or TRBD2 (5 bases each). V was trimmed by 2 bases and J by 4 bases, leaving 21 bases between them. Germline V gives CDR1 SGHNT, CDR2 YENEEA. This CDR3 comprises 17 residues. DNA for the CDR3: TGTGCCAGCAGCTTAAACGGGGCCGAGCGGCCTAGTTACGAGCAGTACTTC. Translation: CASSLNGAERPSYEQYF. Based on the CDR3 plus reference TRBV11-3 and TRBJ2-7, the full variable domain is EAGVVQSPRYKIIEKKQPVAFWCNPISGHNTLYWYLQNLGQGPELLIRYENEEAVDDSQLPKDRFSAERLKGVDSTLKIQPAELGDSAVYLCASSLNGAERPSYEQYFGPGTRLTVT.

The rearrangement uses TRBV19 and TRBJ1-3; D is unresolved. CDR1 is LNHDA and CDR2 is SQIVND in the germline V gene (reference sequence). V lost 4 bases and J lost 0, with 10 bases in between. The CDR3 runs 15 residues. The chain's CDR3 is CASSKSAHSGNTIYF. CDR3 DNA sequence: TGTGCCAGTAGTAAATCCGCCCACTCTGGAAACACCATATATTTT.

CDR3 DNA sequence: TGTGCCAGCTCACCACCCAGCAGGGACAACTACAATGAGCAGTTCTTC. Amino acid sequence: CASSPPSRDNYNEQFF. The chain recombines TRBV18 with TRBJ2-1, with D possibly being TRBD1 (6 bases). CDR1 and CDR2 (germline): KGHSH, LQKENI. The ends were cut back, 0 bases at V and 3 bases at J, with 12 bases in the middle. This CDR3 is 16 amino acids long.

The chain recombines TRBV7-8 with TRBJ2-2; 8 bases are a match to TRBD2. The V gene end was trimmed by 2 bases and the J gene end by 7 bases; junction bases not matched to a gene: 3. Germline V lookup: CDR1 SGHVS, CDR2 FQNEAQ. The CDR3 spans 14 residues. The CDR3 region is CASSLRTSFGELFF. The CDR3 DNA reads TGTGCCAGCAGCTTACGGACTAGCTTCGGGGAGCTGTTTTTT. The entire variable domain, with the rest obtained from reference TRBV7-8 and TRBJ2-2, is as follows: GAGVSQSPRYKVAKRGQDVALRCDPISGHVSLFWYQQALGQGPEFLTYFQNEAQLDKSGLPSDRFFAERPEGSVSTLKIQRTQQEDSAVYLCASSLRTSFGELFFGEGSRLTVL.

The chain carries TRBV7-6 and TRBJ2-7; the D call may be TRBD1 or TRBD2 (5 bases each). Germline V gene lookup returns CDR1 SGHVS and CDR2 FNYEAQ. Between the trimmed V and J ends, which lost 2 bases and 4 bases, there was a span of 12 bases. This CDR3 has 14 amino acids. The CDR3 loop reads CASSLTQGVYEQYF. The DNA for the CDR3 is TGTGCCAGCAGCTTAACTCAGGGAGTGTACGAGCAGTACTTC.

J is TRBJ1-2 and V is TRBV30; possible D gene TRBD1, 5 bases. Germline V gene lookup returns CDR1 GTSNPN and CDR2 SVGIG (reference sequence). This CDR3 comprises 13 residues. The V end was cut by 0 bases, the J end by 8 bases, with 13 bases between. The DNA of the CDR3 is TGTGCCTGGAGTGTGTCAAGGGAGGGGGGCTACACCTTC. It encodes CAWSVSREGGYTF. Based on the CDR3 plus reference TRBV30 and TRBJ1-2, the full variable domain is SQTIHQWPATLVQPVGSPLSLECTVEGTSNPNLYWYRQAAGRGLQLLFYSVGIGQISSEVPQNLSASRPQDRQFILSSKKLLLSDSGFYLCAWSVSREGGYTFGSGTRLTVV.

The chain recombines TRBV6-1 with TRBJ2-3; TRBD2 matches 8 bases. V lost 5 bases to trimming and J lost 4 bases; unmatched junction nucleotides: 8. This CDR3 region has 15 residues. In germline, CDR1 is MNHNS, CDR2 SASEGT. In DNA form, the CDR3 reads TGTGCCAGCAGTCCCCGGGGGGGCGCGTCAGATACGCAGTATTTT. Translating gives CASSPRGGASDTQYF.

The chain has TRBV10-3 and TRBJ2-1; 8 bases are a match to TRBD2. In germline, CDR1 is ENHRY, CDR2 SYGVKD. The CDR3 is 15 residues long. Trimming at V came to 8 bases and at J to 4 bases, leaving 10 bases not matched to a gene. The CDR3 spells CAIRAGGPQYNEQFF. CDR3 bases: TGTGCCATCCGGGCGGGAGGACCGCAATACAATGAGCAGTTCTTC.

This sequence joins TRBV7-2 and TRBJ1-1; no firm D call. CDR1 is SGHTA, CDR2 FQGNSA, per germline. This CDR3 region has 15 residues. V gave up 6 bases and J gave up 0 bases, with 14 bases separating them. This CDR3 reads CASRQGRLMNTEAFF. For the CDR3, the DNA is TGTGCCAGCAGACAAGGAAGGTTAATGAACACTGAAGCTTTCTTT.

The chain carries TRBV6-6 and TRBJ2-7, with D maybe TRBD1 (6 bases). Per the germline V gene, CDR1 is MNHNY and CDR2 is SVGAGI (reference sequence). Trimming left V 2 bases short and J 5 bases short, with 16 bases between. The length of the CDR3 is 15 residues. CDR3 DNA sequence: TGTGCCAGCAGTTACCCACATAGGGACACCAACGAGCAGTACTTC. Translation gives CASSYPHRDTNEQYF.

This sequence joins TRBV6-6 and TRBJ1-4; D is uncertain. V shed 6 bases and J shed 8 bases, with 16 bases lying between them. Germline V gives CDR1 MNHNY, CDR2 SVGAGI (reference sequence). This CDR3 spans 14 amino acids. CDR3 protein: CASSPGNLREKLFF. CDR3 nucleotides: TGTGCCAGCAGCCCCGGAAACCTCCGGGAAAAACTGTTTTTT.

As DNA, the CDR3 is TGTGCCAGCAGCCGGGACAGGAACACTGAAGCTTTCTTT. As protein: CASSRDRNTEAFF. The chain carries TRBV7-2 and TRBJ1-1; 7 bases line up with TRBD1. V shed 5 bases, J shed 1 base, and the junction held 1 base outside the gene matches. CDR1 and CDR2 from the germline V gene are SGHTA and FQGNSA. The CDR3 is made up of 13 amino acids. Full variable domain (missing parts from reference TRBV7-2 and TRBJ1-1): GAGVSQSPSNKVTEKGKDVELRCDPISGHTALYWYRQSLGQGLEFLIYFQGNSAPDKSGLPSDRFSAERTGGSVSTLTIQRTQQEDSAVYLCASSRDRNTEAFFGQGTRLTVV.

The chain links TRBV7-9 to TRBJ2-7; D unresolved. V was pared by 4 bases and J by 3 bases, with 13 bases between. CDR1 is SEHNR, CDR2 FQNEAQ, per germline (reference sequence). The CDR3 has 14 residues. CDR3 loop: CASSSTRSDYEQYF. The CDR3 nucleotides are TGTGCCAGCAGCTCCACCCGCAGCGACTACGAGCAGTACTTC.

V and J are TRBV27 and TRBJ1-5; D remains unclear. V gave up 1 base and J gave up 5 bases, with 12 bases separating them. The CDR3 consists of 15 residues. Per the germline V gene, CDR1 is MNHEY and CDR2 is SMNVEV (reference sequence). As DNA, the CDR3 is TGTGCCAGCAGTTTATACGCGGACGGGCATCAGCCCCAGCATTTT. Translating gives CASSLYADGHQPQHF.

Details on this clone: This sample also contains other DNA sequences that code for the same CDR3. This chain links TRBV6-1 with TRBJ2-2, with 8 bases aligning to TRBD1. The germline V gene encodes CDR1 MNHNS and CDR2 SASEGT. Trimming removed 6 bases from V and 6 bases from J; junction bases left unmatched: 6. CDR3 length: 14 residues. This CDR3 is CASSEQGASGELFF. The DNA of the CDR3 is TGTGCCAGCAGCGAGCAGGGGGCTTCCGGGGAGCTGTTTTTT.